This entry features one T cell receptor beta chain sequence. Its antigen is unidentified. The time point denotes: cycle 4 day 1 (C4D1), after more than 5 weeks of nivolumab. Every patient had relapsed following autologous stem cell transplantation, and cohorts differed in brentuximab vedotin exposure. The data are from a study of PD-1 blockade in classical Hodgkin lymphoma. Study results and caveats: Diversity in CD4+ TCRs, unlike that measured in CD8+ TCRs, had risen significantly by C4D1.

The data were produced by immunoSEQ multiplex PCR, yet TCRdb's version contains in-frame clones alone and is incomplete. The data show 25,000 to 30,000 clones, with about four fifths seen just once and 15% to 20% held by the top ten. This clonotype originated in a human donor with classical Hodgkin lymphoma. Material: peripheral blood mononuclear cells (PBMCs), obtained before the fourth cycle of nivolumab.

CDR3 region: CAISQNGEGYTF. CDR3 bases: TGTGCCATCAGCCAGAATGGGGAAGGCTACACCTTC. This chain links TRBV10-3 with TRBJ1-2, with D hard to call. The CDR3 spans 12 residues. Germline V gives CDR1 ENHRY, CDR2 SYGVKD. V was trimmed by 6 bases and J by 8 bases, leaving 13 bases between them.